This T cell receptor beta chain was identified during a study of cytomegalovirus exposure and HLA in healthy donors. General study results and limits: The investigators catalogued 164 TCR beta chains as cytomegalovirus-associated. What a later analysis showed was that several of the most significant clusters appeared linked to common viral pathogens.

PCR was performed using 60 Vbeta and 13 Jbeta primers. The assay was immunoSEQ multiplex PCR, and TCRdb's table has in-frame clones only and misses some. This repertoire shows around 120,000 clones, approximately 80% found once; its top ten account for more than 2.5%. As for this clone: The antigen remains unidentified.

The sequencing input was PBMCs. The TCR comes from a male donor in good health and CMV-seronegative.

The CDR3 here is CASEGQGLGEQYF. The CDR3 nucleotides read TGTGCCAGCGAGGGACAGGGACTAGGCGAGCAGTACTTC. This rearrangement joins TRBV2 to TRBJ2-5; weak D call: TRBD1 (9 bases). Judging by the DNA end, TRBJ2-7 fits better; the J call may be wrong. In germline, CDR1 is SNHLY, CDR2 FYNNEI. The CDR3 covers 13 residues.